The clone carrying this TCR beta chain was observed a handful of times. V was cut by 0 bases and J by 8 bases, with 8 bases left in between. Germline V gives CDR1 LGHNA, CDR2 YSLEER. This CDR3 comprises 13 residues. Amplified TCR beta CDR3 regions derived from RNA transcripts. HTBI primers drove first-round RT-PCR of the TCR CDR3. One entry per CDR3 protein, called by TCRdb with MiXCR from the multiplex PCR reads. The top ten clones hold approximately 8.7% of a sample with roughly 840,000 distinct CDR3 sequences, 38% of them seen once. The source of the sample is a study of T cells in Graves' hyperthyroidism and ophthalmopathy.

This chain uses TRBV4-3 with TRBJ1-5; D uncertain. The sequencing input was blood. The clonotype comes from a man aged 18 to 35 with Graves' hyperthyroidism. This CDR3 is CASSQDVWEPQHF. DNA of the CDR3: TGCGCCAGCAGCCAAGATGTGTGGGAGCCCCAGCATTTT.